This T cell receptor (beta chain) was recovered during a study of blood T cell repertoires in COVID-19. This CDR3 has 13 residues. V shed 4 bases and J 5 bases; nucleotides not matched to a gene: 1. Per the germline V gene, CDR1 is SGHRS and CDR2 is YFSETQ. Only in-frame clones appear in the TCRdb table, and some are missing; sequencing was by immunoSEQ multiplex PCR. The sample holds about 68,000 clones; roughly 90% are singletons and the top ten take about 7%. Sample: peripheral blood. The receptor was derived from a man between 40 and 49 years old with COVID-19, enrolled during active disease. This chain joins TRBV5-1 and TRBJ2-4; TRBD2 aligns across 9 bases. CDR3 in DNA: TGCGCCAGCAGCCCTAGCGGGGAAAACATTCAGTACTTC. It codes for CASSPSGENIQYF. The variable domain in full, with the rest retrieved from reference TRBV5-1 and TRBJ2-4, is KAGVTQTPRYLIKTRGQQVTLSCSPISGHRSVSWYQQTPGQGLQFLFEYFSETQRNKGNFPGRFSGRQFSNSRSEMNVSTLELGDSALYLCASSPSGENIQYFGAGTRLSVL.